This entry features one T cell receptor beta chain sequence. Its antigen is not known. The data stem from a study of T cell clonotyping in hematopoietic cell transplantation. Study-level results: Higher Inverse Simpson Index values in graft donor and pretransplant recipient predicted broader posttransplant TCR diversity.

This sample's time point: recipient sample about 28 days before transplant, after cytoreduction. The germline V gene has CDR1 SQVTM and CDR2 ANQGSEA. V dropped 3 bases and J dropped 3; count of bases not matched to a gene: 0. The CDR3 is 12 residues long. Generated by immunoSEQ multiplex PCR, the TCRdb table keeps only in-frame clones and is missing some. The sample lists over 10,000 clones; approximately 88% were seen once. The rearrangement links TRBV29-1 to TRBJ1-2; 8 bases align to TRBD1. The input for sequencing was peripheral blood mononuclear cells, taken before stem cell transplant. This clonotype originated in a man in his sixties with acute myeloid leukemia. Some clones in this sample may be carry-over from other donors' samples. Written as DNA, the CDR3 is TGCAGCGTTGAGGACAGGGACTATGGCTACACCTTC. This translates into CSVEDRDYGYTF.